This T cell receptor (beta chain) was observed in a study of CD8 T cells in Susac syndrome. Broader study findings: A relatively small number of individuals underwent TCR sequencing and HLA analysis.

When the RNA was reverse transcribed, random hexamers were used with an input of roughly 0.45 to 1 ug. TCRdb re-called the immunoSEQ multiplex PCR reads with MiXCR, one entry per CDR3 protein. The top ten clones hold more than 0.25% of a sample with approximately 120,000 distinct CDR3 sequences, 80% to 95% of them seen once. A word on this clonotype: The antigen is unknown.

TCR beta sequences were obtained from blood CD8+ and CD4+ T cells. Isolation of CD8+ and CD4+ T cells was performed negatively, whereas enrichment of TEMRA cells was done by FACS. From germline, CDR1 is MNHEY and CDR2 SVGEGT. The CDR3 length is 14 residues. Unmatched junction bases numbered 7, after V lost 3 bases and J lost 11 bases. The genes are TRBV6-2 or TRBV6-3 and TRBJ2-4; 10 bases line up with TRBD1. Sequenced material: CD8+ T cells from PBMCs. The TCR comes from a human donor with multiple sclerosis. Written as DNA, the CDR3 is TGTGCCAGCAGTTATCTAGGACAGGGGGTTTTTCAGTACTTC. It is translated as CASSYLGQGVFQYF.